The 12 T cell receptor beta chains presented below share a single source sample, sequenced in a study of chemoradiotherapy in HPV16-positive cancers. Measured with immunoSEQ multiplex PCR; TCRdb has only the in-frame clones, and not every one. The sample holds over 8,500 clones, 74% seen once. Sample collection occurred from a patient who underwent chemoradiotherapy. Receptors originate from a human donor with HPV-associated anogenital cancer.

The chain joins TRBV19 to TRBJ2-3, with 12 bases fitting TRBD1. The CDR3 totals 15 residues. The germline CDR1 and CDR2 sequences are LNHDA and SQIVND (reference sequence). The junction had 5 bases not matched to a gene; V was cut back by 6 bases and J by 4 bases. The CDR3 loop reads CASSRDRGLSDTQYF. The CDR3 coding sequence is TGTGCCAGTAGCCGGGACAGGGGGCTCTCAGATACGCAGTATTTT.

This chain joins TRBV4-3 and TRBJ1-1; D not certain. The CDR3 is 14 residues long. Germline CDR1 is LGHNA and CDR2 is YSLEER. The germline V and J ends were trimmed by 0 bases and 0 bases, with 5 bases remaining between them. This CDR3 is CASSQEHLNTEAFF. The CDR3 bases are TGCGCCAGCAGCCAAGAACACTTGAACACTGAAGCTTTCTTT.

The J gene is TRBJ2-2, the V gene TRBV15; no firm D call. Trimming left V 7 bases short and J 0 bases short, with 9 bases between. The CDR3 is 14 amino acids. Germline CDR1 and CDR2: LNHNV and YYDKDF (reference sequence). The CDR3 reads CATKDGANTGELFF. In nucleotides, the CDR3 is TGTGCCACCAAGGACGGAGCGAACACCGGGGAGCTGTTTTTT.

The CDR3 sequence: CASSQDRLAGGRTDTQYF. The CDR3 DNA reads TGTGCCAGCAGCCAAGATAGACTAGCGGGAGGACGCACAGATACGCAGTATTTT. The chain uses TRBV4-2 and TRBJ2-3; TRBD2 matches at 13 bases. Germline-derived CDR1 and CDR2 are LGHNA and YNFKEQ. With V trimmed by 0 bases and J by 1 base, 4 bases remained unmatched. This CDR3 has 18 amino acids.

This clone turned up a few times. The rearrangement joins TRBV29-1 to TRBJ1-5, with 7 bases that match TRBD1. Trimming cost V 5 bases and J 7 bases; bases outside gene matches: 8. The CDR3 covers 13 residues. Germline V lookup: CDR1 SQVTM, CDR2 ANQGSEA. CDR3 DNA: TGCAGCGTTTTGACAGGGCAGGGGCAGCCCCAGCATTTT. This gives the protein CSVLTGQGQPQHF.

The chain recombines TRBV11-2 with TRBJ2-6, with D uncertain. This CDR3 contains 11 residues. Germline lookup yields CDR1 SGHAT and CDR2 FQNNGV. This chain's CDR3 is CEGAGANVLTF. Written as DNA, the CDR3 is TGTGAAGGTGCCGGGGCCAACGTCCTGACTTTC.

The chain has TRBV7-2 and TRBJ2-3; D is unclear. The CDR3 is 14 amino acids. Germline V gene data show CDR1 as SGHTA and CDR2 as FQGNSA. Trimming stripped 2 bases from V and 0 bases from J, with 6 bases between. The CDR3 DNA reads as TGTGCCAGCAGCTTACCCGGTAGCACAGATACGCAGTATTTT. Translating gives CASSLPGSTDTQYF.

The chain has TRBV7-2 and TRBJ1-3; D is uncertain. V dropped 2 bases and J dropped 4 bases, with 15 bases sitting between them. CDR3 length: 16 amino acids. Germline values: CDR1 SGHTA, CDR2 FQGNSA. The DNA of the CDR3 is TGTGCCAGCAGCTTAACCGATGGTAGGGCCGGAAACACCATATATTTT. Its translation is CASSLTDGRAGNTIYF.

The V call is TRBV6-1, the J call TRBJ1-5; a weak D match, TRBD1 (5 bases). This CDR3 is built from 14 residues. CDR1 and CDR2 from the germline V gene are MNHNS and SASEGT. V lost 4 bases, J lost 4 bases, and 11 bases lay in between. The CDR3 protein is CASSATDENQPQHF. CDR3 nucleotides: TGTGCCAGCAGTGCGACAGACGAAAATCAGCCCCAGCATTTT.

V and J are TRBV30 and TRBJ2-3; D remains unclear. The V end was cut by 7 bases, the J end by 4 bases, with 15 bases between. The CDR3 consists of 13 residues. The germline CDR1 and CDR2 sequences are GTSNPN and SVGIG (reference sequence). CDR3: CAYGVGGPDTQYF. The CDR3 DNA reads as TGTGCCTACGGAGTGGGTGGCCCAGATACGCAGTATTTT.

This chain uses TRBV27 with TRBJ1-5, with D perhaps matching TRBD1 (6 bases). The CDR3 is made up of 15 amino acids. Germline V gives CDR1 MNHEY, CDR2 SMNVEV (reference sequence). Between the trimmed V and J ends, which lost 6 bases and 4 bases, there was a span of 16 bases. The CDR3, as DNA: TGTGCCAGCAGCCCTCGACAGGCCCTGAATCAGCCCCAGCATTTT. The encoded protein is CASSPRQALNQPQHF.

This chain connects TRBV10-3 to TRBJ2-3, with TRBD2 matching over 8 bases. Germline CDR1 reads ENHRY; CDR2 reads SYGVKD. The CDR3 is made up of 16 amino acids. Losses at the gene ends were 1 base for V and 4 bases for J; bases not matched to a gene: 7. CDR3 in amino acids: CAISEYGSGNSDTQYF. The CDR3 DNA sequence: TGTGCCATCAGTGAGTACGGTAGCGGGAATTCAGATACGCAGTATTTT.